The clone carrying this TCR beta chain turned up a few times. Its target is not known. TCRdb used MiXCR to reprocess the 5' RACE reads, holding one entry per CDR3 protein. The sample yields roughly 490,000 distinct CDR3 sequences, roughly an eighth seen once. The data were obtained in a study of identical twins. This CDR3 is 12 amino acids long. Trimming took off 4 bases at V and 9 bases at J, with 12 bases between the two ends. From germline, CDR1 is SNHLY and CDR2 FYNNEI. Study-level points and caveats: Invariant cells of the MAIT and iNKT types might have partly distorted the zero-insertion analyses.

This sample was also put to use in a study of yellow fever vaccine responses in identical twins.

This clonotype originated in a woman aged 18-29 years in good health. Sequenced: CD4+ T cells sorted from blood. The V and J genes are TRBV2 and TRBJ1-1; D is unresolved. The CDR3 protein is CASSAIWAKAFF. The CDR3 nucleotides are TGTGCCAGCAGTGCAATATGGGCAAAAGCTTTCTTT. The whole variable domain, filled in from reference TRBV2 and TRBJ1-1, reads EPEVTQTPSHQVTQMGQEVILRCVPISNHLYFYWYRQILGQKVEFLVSFYNNEISEKSEIFDDQFSVERPDGSNFTLKIRSTKLEDSAMYFCASSAIWAKAFFGQGTRLTVV.